This TCR beta chain derives from a study of T cells in localized non-small cell lung cancer. General study findings and limits: Longer overall survival was associated with a higher density of T cells in the blood.

The ends lost 7 bases at V and 3 bases at J; junction bases unmatched: 12. The CDR3 runs to 16 residues. Germline V gene data show CDR1 as LNHDA and CDR2 as SQIVND (reference sequence). A word on this clone: Its antigen is as yet unknown.

Sequencing was performed with immunoSEQ multiplex PCR; in TCRdb, only in-frame clones are kept and a portion is missing. The profile shows approximately 30,000 clones, approximately 89% of them singletons. The rearrangement uses TRBV19 and TRBJ2-1; 7 positions match TRBD1. The starting material was peripheral blood mononuclear cells, obtained before any cancer treatment. The sequence was obtained from a female donor aged 60 or older with stage II lung adenocarcinoma. The CDR3 nucleotides read TGTGCCAGTACCTCATCTAGGGACAGAGGCTACAATGAGCAGTTCTTC. Translating it yields CASTSSRDRGYNEQFF.